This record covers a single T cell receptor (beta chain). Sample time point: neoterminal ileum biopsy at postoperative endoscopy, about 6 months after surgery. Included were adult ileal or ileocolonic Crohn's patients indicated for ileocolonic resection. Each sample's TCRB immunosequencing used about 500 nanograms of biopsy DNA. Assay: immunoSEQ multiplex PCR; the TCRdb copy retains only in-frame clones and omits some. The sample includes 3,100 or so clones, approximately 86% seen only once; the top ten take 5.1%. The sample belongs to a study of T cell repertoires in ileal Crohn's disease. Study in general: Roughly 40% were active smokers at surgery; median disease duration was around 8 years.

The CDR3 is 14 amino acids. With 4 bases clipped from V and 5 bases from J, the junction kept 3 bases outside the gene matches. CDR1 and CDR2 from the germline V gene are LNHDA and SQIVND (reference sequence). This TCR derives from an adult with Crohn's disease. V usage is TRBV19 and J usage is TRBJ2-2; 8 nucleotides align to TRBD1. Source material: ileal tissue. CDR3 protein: CASSTTGVTGELFF. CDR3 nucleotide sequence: TGTGCCAGTAGTACGACAGGGGTAACCGGGGAGCTGTTTTTT.